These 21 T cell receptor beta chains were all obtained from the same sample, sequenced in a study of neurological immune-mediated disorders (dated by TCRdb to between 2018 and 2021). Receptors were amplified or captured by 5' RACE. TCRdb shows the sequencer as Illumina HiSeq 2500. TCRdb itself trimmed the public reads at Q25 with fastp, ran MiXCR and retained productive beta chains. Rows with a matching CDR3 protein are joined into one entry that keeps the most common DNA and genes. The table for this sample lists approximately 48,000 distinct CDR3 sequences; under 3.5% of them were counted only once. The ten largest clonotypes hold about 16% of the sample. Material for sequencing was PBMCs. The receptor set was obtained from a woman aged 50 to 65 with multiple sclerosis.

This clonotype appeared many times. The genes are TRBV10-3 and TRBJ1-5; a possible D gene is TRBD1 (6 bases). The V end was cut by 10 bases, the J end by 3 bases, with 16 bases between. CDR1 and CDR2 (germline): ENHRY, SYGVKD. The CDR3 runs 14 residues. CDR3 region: CATLGGGLNQPQHF. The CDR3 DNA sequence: TGTGCCACTCTTGGGGGGGGCCTCAATCAGCCCCAGCATTTT.

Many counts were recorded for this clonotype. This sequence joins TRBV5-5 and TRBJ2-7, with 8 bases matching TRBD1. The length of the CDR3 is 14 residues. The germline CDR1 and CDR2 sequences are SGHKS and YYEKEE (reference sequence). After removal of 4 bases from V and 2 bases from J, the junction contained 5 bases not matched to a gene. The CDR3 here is CASSLGQGAYEQYV. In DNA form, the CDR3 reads TGTGCCAGCAGCCTCGGACAGGGTGCCTACGAGCAGTACGTC.

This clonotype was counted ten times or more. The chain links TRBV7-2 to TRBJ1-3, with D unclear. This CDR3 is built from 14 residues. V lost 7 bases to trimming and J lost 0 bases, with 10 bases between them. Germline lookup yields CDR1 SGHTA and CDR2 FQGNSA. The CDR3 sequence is CASMRLSSGNTIYF. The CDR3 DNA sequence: TGTGCCAGCATGAGGTTAAGCTCTGGAAACACCATATATTTT.

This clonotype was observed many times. The CDR3 sequence: CATSRDRRAEAFF. The CDR3 DNA reads as TGTGCCACCAGCAGAGATAGGCGGGCTGAAGCTTTCTTT. This chain links TRBV15 with TRBJ1-1; D not certain. The ends were cut back, 0 bases at V and 6 bases at J, with 8 bases in the middle. The CDR3 runs to 13 residues. The V gene's germline CDR1 is LNHNV and CDR2 YYDKDF (reference sequence).

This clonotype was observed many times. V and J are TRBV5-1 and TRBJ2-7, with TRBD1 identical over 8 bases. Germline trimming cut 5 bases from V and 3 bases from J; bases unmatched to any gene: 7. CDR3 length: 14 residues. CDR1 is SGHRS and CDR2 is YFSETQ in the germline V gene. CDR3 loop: CASRTGTGGYEQYF. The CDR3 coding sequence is TGCGCCAGCAGGACCGGGACAGGAGGCTACGAGCAGTACTTC. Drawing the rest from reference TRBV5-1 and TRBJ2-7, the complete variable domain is KAGVTQTPRYLIKTRGQQVTLSCSPISGHRSVSWYQQTPGQGLQFLFEYFSETQRNKGNFPGRFSGRQFSNSRSEMNVSTLELGDSALYLCASRTGTGGYEQYFGPGTRLTVT.

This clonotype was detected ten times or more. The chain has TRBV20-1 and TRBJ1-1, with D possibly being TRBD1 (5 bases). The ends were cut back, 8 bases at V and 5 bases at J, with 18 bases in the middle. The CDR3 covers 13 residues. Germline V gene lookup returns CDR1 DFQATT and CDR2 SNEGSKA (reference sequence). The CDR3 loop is CSPTVGGVTEAFF. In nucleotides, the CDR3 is TGCAGTCCTACCGTGGGGGGGGTGACTGAAGCTTTCTTT.

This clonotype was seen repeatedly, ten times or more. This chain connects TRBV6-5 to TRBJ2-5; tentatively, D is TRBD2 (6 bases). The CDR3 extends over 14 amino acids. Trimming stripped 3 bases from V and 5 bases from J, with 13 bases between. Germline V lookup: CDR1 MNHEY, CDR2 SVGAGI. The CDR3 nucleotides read TGTGCCAGCAGTTATGGAGTGGGGAGGGAGACCCAGTACTTC. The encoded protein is CASSYGVGRETQYF.

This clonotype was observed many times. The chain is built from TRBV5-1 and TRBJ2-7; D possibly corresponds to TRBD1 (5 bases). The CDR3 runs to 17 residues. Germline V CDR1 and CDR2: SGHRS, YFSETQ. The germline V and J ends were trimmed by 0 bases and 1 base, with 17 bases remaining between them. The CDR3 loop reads CASSLVGRGHRSYEQYV. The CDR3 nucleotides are TGCGCCAGCAGCTTGGTGGGTAGGGGCCATAGGTCCTACGAGCAGTACGTC.

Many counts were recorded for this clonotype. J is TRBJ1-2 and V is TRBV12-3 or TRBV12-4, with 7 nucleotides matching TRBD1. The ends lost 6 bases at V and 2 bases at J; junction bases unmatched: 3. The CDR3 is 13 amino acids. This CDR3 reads CASSRTGNYGYTF. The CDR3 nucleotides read TGTGCCAGCAGCCGGACAGGCAACTATGGCTACACCTTC.

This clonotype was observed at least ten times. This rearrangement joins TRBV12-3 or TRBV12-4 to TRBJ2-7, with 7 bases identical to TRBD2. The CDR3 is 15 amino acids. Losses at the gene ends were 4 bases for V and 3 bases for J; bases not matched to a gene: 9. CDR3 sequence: CASSSSWTRHYEQYF. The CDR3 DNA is TGTGCCAGCAGTTCTTCCTGGACTAGACACTACGAGCAGTACTTC.

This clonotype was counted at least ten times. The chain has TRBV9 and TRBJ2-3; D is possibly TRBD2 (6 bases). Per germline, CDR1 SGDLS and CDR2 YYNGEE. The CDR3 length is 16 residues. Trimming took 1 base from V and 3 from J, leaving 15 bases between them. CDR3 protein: CASSVFPASVTDTQYF. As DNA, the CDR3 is TGTGCCAGCAGCGTATTCCCGGCTAGCGTGACAGATACGCAGTATTTT.

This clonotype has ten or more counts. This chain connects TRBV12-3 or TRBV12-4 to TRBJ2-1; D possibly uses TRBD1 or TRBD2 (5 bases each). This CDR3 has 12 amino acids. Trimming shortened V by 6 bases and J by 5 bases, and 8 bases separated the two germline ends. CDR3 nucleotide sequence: TGTGCCAGCAGCGGGACCAACAATGAGCAGTTCTTC. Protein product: CASSGTNNEQFF.

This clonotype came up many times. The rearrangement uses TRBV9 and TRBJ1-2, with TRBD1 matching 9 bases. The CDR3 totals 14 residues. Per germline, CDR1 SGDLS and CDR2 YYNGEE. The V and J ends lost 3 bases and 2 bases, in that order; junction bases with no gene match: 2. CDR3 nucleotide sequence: TGTGCCAGCAGCGCAGGACAGGGGAACTATGGCTACACCTTC. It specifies CASSAGQGNYGYTF. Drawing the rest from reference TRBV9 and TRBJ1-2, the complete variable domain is DSGVTQTPKHLITATGQRVTLRCSPRSGDLSVYWYQQSLDQGLQFLIQYYNGEERAKGNILERFSAQQFPDLHSELNLSSLELGDSALYFCASSAGQGNYGYTFGSGTRLTVV.

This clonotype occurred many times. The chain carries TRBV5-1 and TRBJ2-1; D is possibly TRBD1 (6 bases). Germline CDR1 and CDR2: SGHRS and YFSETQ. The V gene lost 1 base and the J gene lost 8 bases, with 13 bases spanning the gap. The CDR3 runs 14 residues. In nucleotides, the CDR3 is TGCGCCAGCAGCTTGATTGCAGGGGCGGATGAGCAGTTCTTC. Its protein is CASSLIAGADEQFF.

The CDR3 DNA is TGTGCCACCAGTGATCCTAGCGGGGGGAGCACAGATACGCAGTATTTT. Its protein product is CATSDPSGGSTDTQYF. V usage is TRBV24-1 and J usage is TRBJ2-3; 11 positions match TRBD2. CDR3 size: 16 residues. V was pared by 3 bases and J by 0 bases, with 1 base of the junction left unmatched. Germline CDR1 reads KGHDR; CDR2 reads SFDVKD.

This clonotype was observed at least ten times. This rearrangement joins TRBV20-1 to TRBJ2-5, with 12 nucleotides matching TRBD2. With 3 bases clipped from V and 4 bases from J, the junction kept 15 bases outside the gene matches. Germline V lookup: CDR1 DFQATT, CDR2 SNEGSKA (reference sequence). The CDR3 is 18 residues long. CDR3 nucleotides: TGCAGTGCTAGTCCGACTAGCGGGAGTCGGTGGTGGGGAGAGACCCAGTACTTC. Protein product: CSASPTSGSRWWGETQYF.

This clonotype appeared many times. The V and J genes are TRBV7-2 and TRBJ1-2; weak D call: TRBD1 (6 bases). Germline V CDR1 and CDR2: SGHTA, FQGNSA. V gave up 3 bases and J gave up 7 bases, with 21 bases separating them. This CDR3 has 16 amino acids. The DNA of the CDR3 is TGTGCCAGCAGCTTGGGTGTAGGGCAGGGGAGTAGTGGCTACACCTTC. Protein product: CASSLGVGQGSSGYTF.

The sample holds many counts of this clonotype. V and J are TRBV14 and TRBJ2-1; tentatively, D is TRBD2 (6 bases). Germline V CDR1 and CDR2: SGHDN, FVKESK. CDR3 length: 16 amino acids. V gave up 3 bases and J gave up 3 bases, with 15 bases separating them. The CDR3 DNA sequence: TGTGCCAGCAGCCAGGGGCTAGCGAGTTACTACAATGAGCAGTTCTTC. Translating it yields CASSQGLASYYNEQFF. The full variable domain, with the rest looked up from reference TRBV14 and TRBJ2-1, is EAGVTQFPSHSVIEKGQTVTLRCDPISGHDNLYWYRRVMGKEIKFLLHFVKESKQDESGMPNNRFLAERTGGTYSTLKVQPAELEDSGVYFCASSQGLASYYNEQFFGPGTRLTVL.

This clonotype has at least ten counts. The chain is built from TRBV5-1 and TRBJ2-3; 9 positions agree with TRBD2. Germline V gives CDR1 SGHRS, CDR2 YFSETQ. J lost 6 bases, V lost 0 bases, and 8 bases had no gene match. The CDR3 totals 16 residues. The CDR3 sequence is CASSLGGAGGADTQYF. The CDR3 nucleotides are TGCGCCAGCAGCTTGGGTGGAGCGGGGGGAGCGGATACGCAGTATTTT.

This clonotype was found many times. This chain's CDR3 is CASSQDREKPQHF. CDR3 DNA sequence: TGTGCCAGCAGCCAAGACAGGGAAAAGCCCCAGCATTTT. The chain joins TRBV3-1 to TRBJ1-5, with D perhaps TRBD1 (5 bases). Trimming cost V 0 bases and J 8 bases, with 8 bases left between them. Germline V gene data show CDR1 as LGHDT and CDR2 as YNNKEL (reference sequence). The CDR3 loop spans 13 amino acids. Combining the CDR3 with reference TRBV3-1 and TRBJ1-5 gives the whole variable domain DTAVSQTPKYLVTQMGNDKSIKCEQNLGHDTMYWYKQDSKKFLKIMFSYNNKELIINETVPNRFSPKSPDKAHLNLHINSLELGDSAVYFCASSQDREKPQHFGDGTRLSIL.

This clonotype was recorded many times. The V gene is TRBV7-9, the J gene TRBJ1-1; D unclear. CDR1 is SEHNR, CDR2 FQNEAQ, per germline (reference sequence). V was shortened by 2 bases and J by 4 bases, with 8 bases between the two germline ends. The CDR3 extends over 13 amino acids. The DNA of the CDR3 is TGTGCCAGCAGCTTAAGAGATGGCACTGAAGCTTTCTTT. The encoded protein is CASSLRDGTEAFF.